This passage covers 24 T cell receptor beta chains from one sample sequenced in a study of beta chain features in type 1 diabetes (dated by TCRdb to the late 2010s). The library relied on the immunoSEQ multiplex PCR assay. All of the isolated RNA was reverse transcribed with the High Capacity cDNA Reverse Transcription Kit, so expressed TCRB transcripts were sequenced. TCRdb provides this immuneACCESS table in a form limited to in-frame rearrangements. Some clones are lacking; in checked studies, under half of them reflect an unresolved V gene, and why the rest are absent is not known. Here the sample has about 930,000 clones; about 17% occur a single time. The top ten clones comprise 0.02% to 0.03% of the sample. The sample consisted of naive CD4+ T cells from blood. This sample's cell subset or site label indicates: true naive CD4+ T cells. The receptors were gathered from a woman between 18 and 30 years old in good health.

J is TRBJ1-2 and V is TRBV7-9, with 9 bases identical to TRBD1. Germline-derived CDR1 and CDR2 are SEHNR and FQNEAQ (reference sequence). This CDR3 is built from 15 residues. The trim removed 1 base at V and 3 bases at J, leaving 3 bases unmatched. The CDR3 protein is CASSLGTGVYYGYTF. CDR3 bases: TGTGCCAGCAGCTTAGGGACAGGGGTTTACTATGGCTACACCTTC.

V gene TRBV6-6 combines with J gene TRBJ2-1; D is ambiguous. The CDR3 contains 14 residues. Germline V gene lookup returns CDR1 MNHNY and CDR2 SVGAGI (reference sequence). The germline V and J ends were trimmed by 6 bases and 4 bases, with 13 bases remaining between them. Here the CDR3 DNA reads TGTGCCAGCAGCGATACGTCCCATTACAATGAGCAGTTCTTC. Its translation: CASSDTSHYNEQFF.

The chain joins TRBV27 to TRBJ2-7, with D hard to call. CDR1 is MNHEY and CDR2 is SMNVEV in the germline V gene (reference sequence). CDR3 length: 13 amino acids. Trimming pared 3 bases from V and 5 bases from J, leaving 11 bases between. The CDR3: CASSFERTHEQYF. CDR3 DNA sequence: TGTGCCAGCAGTTTTGAGAGAACCCACGAGCAGTACTTC.

This clone was seen a handful of times. This chain uses TRBV4-2 with TRBJ2-1, with 8 bases fitting TRBD1. The CDR3 sequence is 15 residues long. Per the germline V gene, CDR1 is LGHNA and CDR2 is YNFKEQ. J was trimmed by 3 bases and V by 6 bases; bases with no gene match: 7. The CDR3 nucleotides read TGTGCCAGCAGAATGACAGGGGCGCACTACAATGAGCAGTTCTTC. Translating it yields CASRMTGAHYNEQFF.

Only a few counts were recorded for this clone. This chain joins TRBV4-2 and TRBJ2-3; 8 bases fit TRBD2. The CDR3 runs 17 residues. The trim removed 0 bases at V and 4 bases at J, leaving 9 bases unmatched. Germline V gene sequence: CDR1 LGHNA, CDR2 YNFKEQ. CDR3 loop: CASSQDRREGGPDTQYF. CDR3 nucleotide sequence: TGTGCCAGCAGCCAAGATCGACGGGAGGGGGGACCAGATACGCAGTATTTT.

CDR3 amino acids: CASSRDRLNSGNTIYF. CDR3 DNA: TGTGCCAGCAGCCGGGACAGACTAAACTCTGGAAACACCATATATTTT. This chain connects TRBV5-4 to TRBJ1-3; 7 nucleotides match TRBD1. The germline V gene encodes CDR1 SGHNT and CDR2 YYREEE (reference sequence). This CDR3 region has 16 residues. V lost 4 bases to trimming and J lost 0 bases; unmatched junction nucleotides: 7.

The rearrangement uses TRBV5-1 and TRBJ2-1; D ambiguous. CDR1 is SGHRS and CDR2 is YFSETQ in the germline V gene. The CDR3 runs to 16 residues. The V and J ends lost 1 base and 4 bases respectively, with 15 bases between them. CDR3 coding DNA: TGCGCCAGCAGCTTGAGGCTCGGCGGCGATTACAATGAGCAGTTCTTC. This encodes CASSLRLGGDYNEQFF. Full variable domain (outside the CDR3, taken from reference TRBV5-1 and TRBJ2-1): KAGVTQTPRYLIKTRGQQVTLSCSPISGHRSVSWYQQTPGQGLQFLFEYFSETQRNKGNFPGRFSGRQFSNSRSEMNVSTLELGDSALYLCASSLRLGGDYNEQFFGPGTRLTVL.

The chain combines TRBV7-2 with TRBJ2-7, with D possibly being TRBD2 (5 bases). V gave up 2 bases and J gave up 1 base, with 9 bases separating them. This CDR3 contains 14 residues. Germline V lookup: CDR1 SGHTA, CDR2 FQGNSA. CDR3: CASSLSRASYEQYF. The CDR3 region has the DNA TGTGCCAGCAGCTTATCGCGGGCTTCCTACGAGCAGTACTTC.

Only a few counts were recorded for this clone. This chain joins TRBV20-1 and TRBJ1-2; no clear D gene. CDR1 DFQATT and CDR2 SNEGSKA come from the germline V gene (reference sequence). V was trimmed by 0 bases and J by 9 bases, leaving 5 bases between them. The CDR3 has 10 residues. The CDR3 DNA reads as TGCAGTGCTAGAGATAGGCGCTACACCTTC. Protein: CSARDRRYTF.

This clone has just a few counts. The chain joins TRBV18 to TRBJ1-4; 11 bases match TRBD1. J lost 6 bases, V lost 6 bases, and 6 bases had no gene match. The germline V gene encodes CDR1 KGHSH and CDR2 LQKENI. This CDR3 spans 15 amino acids. The CDR3 region is CASSLGQGADEKLFF. CDR3 nucleotides: TGTGCCAGCTCCCTAGGACAGGGGGCGGATGAAAAACTGTTTTTT.

This clone was observed a handful of times. V is TRBV19 and J is TRBJ2-5, with 8 bases aligning to TRBD1. Unmatched junction bases numbered 15, after V lost 9 bases and J lost 0 bases. The CDR3 length is 17 residues. CDR1 is LNHDA and CDR2 is SQIVND in the germline V gene (reference sequence). The CDR3 DNA reads as TGTGCCAGCAGTTCACCGACACGGGACAGGTACCAAGAGACCCAGTACTTC. Translated: CASSSPTRDRYQETQYF.

The genes are TRBV7-2 and TRBJ2-7; D not resolved. V was shortened by 1 base and J by 2 bases, with 9 bases between the two germline ends. There are 14 residues in the CDR3. Germline assignment: CDR1 SGHTA and CDR2 FQGNSA. CDR3 in DNA: TGTGCCAGCAGCTTAGGTTTCTCAGCCTACGAGCAGTACTTC. It specifies CASSLGFSAYEQYF.

The rearrangement joins TRBV6-5 to TRBJ2-5; D unclear. The ends were cut back, 6 bases at V and 5 bases at J, with 19 bases in the middle. The CDR3 has 15 residues. The V gene's germline CDR1 is MNHEY and CDR2 SVGAGI. The CDR3: CASRSGQSFGETQYF. The CDR3 DNA follows: TGTGCCAGCAGGTCGGGCCAGTCGTTCGGGGAGACCCAGTACTTC.

The chain couples TRBV4-1 to TRBJ2-7; D gene ambiguous. V lost 1 base and J 3 bases, leaving 7 bases between the germline ends. The CDR3 is 13 amino acids. The germline gives CDR1 MGHRA, CDR2 YSYEKL. In nucleotides, the CDR3 is TGCGCCAGCAGCCAAGCACAGCACTACGAGCAGTACTTC. This encodes CASSQAQHYEQYF.

The table lists this clone with a few counts. The chain is built from TRBV10-3 and TRBJ2-2; D is perhaps TRBD1 (6 bases). The V end lost 1 base, the J end lost 4 bases, and 13 bases lay between the germline ends. This CDR3 comprises 16 residues. Germline-derived CDR1 and CDR2 are ENHRY and SYGVKD. The CDR3 sequence is CAISEWGLVLTGELFF. CDR3 nucleotide sequence: TGTGCCATCAGTGAGTGGGGGCTGGTTCTCACCGGGGAGCTGTTTTTT.

This rearrangement joins TRBV5-1 to TRBJ2-2, with D unclear. V was trimmed by 4 bases and J by 3 bases, leaving 13 bases between them. This CDR3 contains 15 residues. CDR1 is SGHRS and CDR2 is YFSETQ in the germline V gene. The CDR3, as DNA: TGCGCCAGCAGCCTGGGGAAGTCGGACACCGGGGAGCTGTTTTTT. Encoded protein: CASSLGKSDTGELFF.

A few counts support this clone. This rearrangement joins TRBV25-1 to TRBJ2-1; 10 positions match TRBD2. The CDR3 extends over 14 amino acids. V was clipped by 4 bases and J by 6 bases; unmatched bases: 3. Germline CDR1 and CDR2: MGHDK and SYGVNS. The CDR3 coding sequence is TGTGCCAGCAGTGGCAGGACTAGCGGCAATGAGCAGTTCTTC. Its protein is CASSGRTSGNEQFF.

This clone appeared once. V is TRBV15 and J is TRBJ1-5; 10 bases line up with TRBD1. J gave up 0 bases and V 2 bases, and 19 bases lay outside the gene matches. Germline CDR1 is LNHNV and CDR2 is YYDKDF (reference sequence). The CDR3 spans 22 residues. Here the CDR3 reads CATSRRPPVRTGGYYSNQPQHF. The CDR3 nucleotides are TGTGCCACCAGCAGACGGCCCCCCGTGAGGACAGGGGGGTACTATAGCAATCAGCCCCAGCATTTT.

The CDR3 region is CASSGTSQTQYF. The CDR3 coding sequence is TGTGCCAGCTCAGGGACTAGCCAGACCCAGTACTTC. This chain joins TRBV18 and TRBJ2-5, with TRBD2 matching over 9 bases. CDR3 length: 12 amino acids. V was pared by 5 bases and J by 6 bases, with 1 base of the junction left unmatched. CDR1 is KGHSH, CDR2 LQKENI, per germline.

With respect to this clone: Distinct nucleotide sequences in the sample also encode this CDR3. V usage is TRBV7-2 and J usage is TRBJ2-5; D unresolved. The CDR3 totals 12 residues. V shed 5 bases and J shed 5 bases, with 9 bases lying between them. Germline CDR1 SGHTA, CDR2 FQGNSA. CDR3: CASSPGRETQYF. CDR3 sequence (DNA): TGTGCCAGCAGCCCCGGGCGGGAGACCCAGTACTTC.

This clone was counted only a few times. This sample includes further DNA sequences coding for the same CDR3. V is TRBV6-6 and J is TRBJ1-1, with D possibly matching TRBD1 (6 bases). The V gene lost 2 bases and the J gene lost 4 bases, with 8 bases spanning the gap. The CDR3 runs 13 residues. Germline values: CDR1 MNHNY, CDR2 SVGAGI (reference sequence). In DNA form, the CDR3 reads TGTGCCAGCAGTTACGGGGGCACCACTGAAGCTTTCTTT. Translating gives CASSYGGTTEAFF.

This clone has more than one count but fewer than ten. V gene TRBV10-3 combines with J gene TRBJ2-5; 10 bases fit TRBD2. The CDR3 contains 15 residues. CDR1 and CDR2 (germline): ENHRY, SYGVKD. Trimming removed 6 bases from V and 3 bases from J; junction bases left unmatched: 7. CDR3 in DNA: TGTGCCATCAGGAGCCCTGGACTAGCGGAAGAGACCCAGTACTTC. This gives the protein CAIRSPGLAEETQYF.

The J gene is TRBJ1-5, the V gene TRBV7-3, with TRBD1 identical over 11 bases. The J segment lost 0 bases and the V segment lost 4 bases, leaving 11 bases of the junction unmatched. The germline V gene encodes CDR1 SGHTA and CDR2 FQGTGA. CDR3 length equals 19 residues. CDR3 bases: TGTGCCAGCAGCTCCCCCCGGACAGGGGGCCGATATAGCAATCAGCCCCAGCATTTT. Its protein is CASSSPRTGGRYSNQPQHF.

This clone showed up just a few times. This sequence joins TRBV23-1 and TRBJ1-1, with D unresolved. TRBV23-1 is treated as an ORF (open reading frame) with a function not yet certain. This CDR3 has 15 residues. V gave up 0 bases and J gave up 3 bases, with 11 bases separating them. CDR3 loop: CASSQSVVGHTEAFF. The DNA for the CDR3 is TGCGCCAGCAGTCAATCGGTCGTAGGCCACACTGAAGCTTTCTTT.